This T cell receptor beta chain is from a study of graft-versus-host responses after intestinal transplantation. About this clone itself: Its antigen remains unknown.

The assay was immunoSEQ multiplex PCR, and TCRdb's table has in-frame clones only and misses some. The sample carries fewer than 120,000 clones, roughly 95% recorded once. Germline V lookup: CDR1 MNHEY, CDR2 SVGAGI. CDR3 size: 13 residues. The trim removed 6 bases at V and 2 bases at J, leaving 1 base unmatched. The sample was unstimulated CD8+ T cells sorted from spleen or lymph node cells, taken before intestinal transplant. The receptor comes from a human donor who received an intestinal transplant. The chain joins TRBV6-5 to TRBJ2-5; 9 bases are a match to TRBD1. The CDR3 region has the DNA TGTGCCAGCAGGGACAGGGGACAAGAGACCCAGTACTTC. Protein product: CASRDRGQETQYF.